This TCR beta chain was profiled in a study of blood T cell repertoires in COVID-19. The overall study: Whether acute or convalescent, the COVID-19 samples came from the United States, Italy and Spain. PBMCs, B-cell-depleted T cells, or T cells were the source of the cDNA or gDNA that made up the material.

Original methodology: Reference gene primer amplification gave nucleated cell count estimates. The method was immunoSEQ multiplex PCR; TCRdb's version includes in-frame clones alone and lacks a portion of them. V and J calls and clone size are as listed in that table; D and trimming were resolved from the DNA. The data show about 160,000 clones, 89% seen once. Germline V gives CDR1 LNHNV, CDR2 YYDKDF (reference sequence). CDR3 length equals 14 residues. Trimming cost V 5 bases and J 2 bases, with 12 bases left between them. The origin of this receptor is a man between 60 and 70 years old with acute or convalescent COVID-19. J is TRBJ1-1 and V is TRBV15; tentative D call: TRBD1 (6 bases). Sequenced material: peripheral blood. The CDR3 bases are TGTGCCACCAGCTCCCGGACAGTTAACACTGAAGCTTTCTTT. Translating gives CATSSRTVNTEAFF.